The 8 T cell receptor beta chains below all came from one sample that was sequenced in a study of memory CD4+ T cells and cytomegalovirus serostatus. Single viable CD3+CD4+CD8-CD45RO+ cells were sorted as the memory CD4+ T cells. Produced via immunoSEQ multiplex PCR; TCRdb's table is partial and in-frame only. Seen here are tens of thousands of clones, roughly 78% observed once, and the top ten hold about 0.8%. The source material was memory CD4+ T cells from blood. The receptors originated from an adult in good health and CMV-seronegative.

This rearrangement joins TRBV10-1 to TRBJ2-7; unclear D gene. The CDR3 covers 13 residues. V lost 2 bases, J lost 9 bases, and 14 bases lay in between. CDR1 is WNHNN, CDR2 SYGVQD, per germline (reference sequence). CDR3 region: CASSESIDTVQYF. The CDR3 DNA sequence: TGCGCCAGCAGTGAGAGCATAGATACCGTGCAGTACTTC.

J is TRBJ1-1 and V is TRBV30, with 8 positions matching TRBD1. Germline V gene data show CDR1 as GTSNPN and CDR2 as SVGIG (reference sequence). The V segment lost 3 bases and the J segment 0 bases; nucleotides outside the gene matches: 6. The CDR3 extends over 15 amino acids. The CDR3 is CAWRAATGVNTEAFF. DNA of the CDR3: TGTGCCTGGAGGGCCGCGACAGGGGTGAACACTGAAGCTTTCTTT.

CDR3 bases: TGTGCCTGGGGGAGCGGAGGAAACATTCAGTACTTC. Residues: CAWGSGGNIQYF. The chain combines TRBV30 with TRBJ2-4, with D maybe TRBD2 (5 bases). CDR3 size: 12 residues. Germline values: CDR1 GTSNPN, CDR2 SVGIG (reference sequence). The V and J ends lost 5 bases and 6 bases respectively, with 11 bases between them.

This CDR3 reads CASSRGHEQYF. The DNA for the CDR3 is TGTGCCAGCAGTCGGGGCCACGAGCAGTACTTC. The genes are TRBV6-5 and TRBJ2-7; D may correspond to TRBD1 or TRBD2 (5 bases each). Trimming removed 5 bases from V and 5 bases from J, with 7 bases in between. Germline values: CDR1 MNHEY, CDR2 SVGAGI. The CDR3 totals 11 residues.

V gene TRBV5-8 combines with J gene TRBJ1-1; a weak D match, TRBD1 (6 bases). CDR3 length equals 16 residues. In germline, CDR1 is SGHTS, CDR2 YDEGEE. Trimming pared 1 base from V and 5 bases from J, leaving 18 bases between. The DNA for the CDR3 is TGTGCCAGCAGCTTGTCAACCCGGCAGGGGAGGACTGAAGCTTTCTTT. Its translation is CASSLSTRQGRTEAFF.

This clone was picked up a small number of times. The same CDR3 is also encoded by other DNA sequences in this sample. The V gene is TRBV7-7, the J gene TRBJ2-1; D ambiguous. Germline CDR1 and CDR2: SSHAT and FNYEAQ (reference sequence). The V end lost 5 bases, the J end lost 7 bases, and 9 bases lay between the germline ends. This CDR3 has 12 amino acids. CDR3 region: CASSPGRNEQFF. DNA of the CDR3: TGTGCCAGCAGCCCAGGTCGGAATGAGCAGTTCTTC.

The gene calls are TRBV7-2 and TRBJ2-7; D unclear. The V and J ends lost 4 bases and 2 bases respectively, with 12 bases between them. From germline, CDR1 is SGHTA and CDR2 FQGNSA. CDR3 size: 14 residues. The CDR3 reads CASSSEWLPYEQYF. As DNA, the CDR3 is TGTGCCAGCAGCTCAGAATGGCTACCCTACGAGCAGTACTTC.

V is TRBV29-1 and J is TRBJ2-7, with 10 bases that match TRBD1. Germline V gene sequence: CDR1 SQVTM, CDR2 ANQGSEA. This CDR3 contains 13 residues. Trimming removed 6 bases from V and 3 bases from J; junction bases left unmatched: 5. The DNA for the CDR3 is TGCAGCGTCTTGACAGGGGGCGGCTACGAGCAGTACTTC. It specifies CSVLTGGGYEQYF.